The 21 T cell receptor beta chains presented below share a single source sample, sequenced in a study of blood T cell repertoires in COVID-19. This table comes from immunoSEQ multiplex PCR, and its TCRdb copy is limited to in-frame clones, with some not included. Among 250,000 or so clones listed, over 80% were seen once. The material sequenced was PBMCs or T cells enriched from blood (not recorded which). All receptors come from a woman under 40 with acute COVID-19.

This chain joins TRBV24-1 and TRBJ1-5; 8 bases agree with TRBD1. Germline-derived CDR1 and CDR2 are KGHDR and SFDVKD. The V and J ends lost 4 bases and 3 bases, in that order; junction bases with no gene match: 7. This CDR3 has 16 residues. The CDR3 region has the DNA TGTGCCACCAGTGAGACCGGACAGGGACCCAATCAGCCCCAGCATTTT. Translated, it gives CATSETGQGPNQPQHF.

V gene TRBV30 combines with J gene TRBJ2-2; 8 nucleotides agree with TRBD1. Germline loops: CDR1 GTSNPN, CDR2 SVGIG (reference sequence). This CDR3 has 13 amino acids. Germline trimming cut 5 bases from V and 6 bases from J; bases unmatched to any gene: 5. CDR3 sequence (DNA): TGTGCCTGGGCGACAGGGGTCGCCGGGGAGCTGTTTTTT. Translation: CAWATGVAGELFF.

The chain links TRBV27 to TRBJ2-5, with 12 positions matching TRBD1. CDR1 and CDR2 from the germline V gene are MNHEY and SMNVEV (reference sequence). The CDR3 runs to 17 residues. Trimming removed 4 bases from V and 4 bases from J; junction bases left unmatched: 10. The CDR3 region is CASSSGTGGAGRETQYF. For the CDR3, the DNA is TGTGCCAGCAGTTCCGGGACAGGGGGCGCGGGGCGAGAGACCCAGTACTTC.

The chain recombines TRBV28 with TRBJ1-4; the match to TRBD1 covers 10 bases. The CDR3 totals 16 residues. V shed 5 bases and J 6 bases; nucleotides not matched to a gene: 9. Per the germline V gene, CDR1 is MDHEN and CDR2 is SYDVKM. The CDR3 protein is CASSTKKGQGYEKLFF. DNA for the CDR3: TGTGCCAGCAGTACCAAGAAGGGACAGGGGTATGAAAAACTGTTTTTT.

The J gene is TRBJ2-6, the V gene TRBV5-4; 8 bases are a match to TRBD1. J was trimmed by 1 base and V by 4 bases; bases with no gene match: 7. The V gene's germline CDR1 is SGHNT and CDR2 YYREEE (reference sequence). The CDR3 length is 17 residues. CDR3 residues: CASSPGGLGSGANVLTF. Here the CDR3 DNA reads TGTGCCAGCAGCCCAGGGGGCCTGGGGTCTGGGGCCAACGTCCTGACTTTC.

The chain employs TRBV10-3 and TRBJ2-7; the match to TRBD1 covers 8 bases. Germline assignment: CDR1 ENHRY and CDR2 SYGVKD. This CDR3 has 15 residues. Trimming cost V 5 bases and J 2 bases; bases outside gene matches: 8. The CDR3 spells CAISNSDRVAYEQYF. As DNA, the CDR3 is TGTGCCATCAGTAATTCGGACAGGGTTGCCTACGAGCAGTACTTC.

CDR3 loop: CATSGTKSGTQYF. CDR3 sequence (DNA): TGTGCCACCAGCGGGACTAAGTCGGGGACCCAGTACTTC. The V and J genes are TRBV15 and TRBJ2-5; 7 bases are a match to TRBD2. Germline V gene data show CDR1 as LNHNV and CDR2 as YYDKDF (reference sequence). Losses at the gene ends were 5 bases for V and 7 bases for J; bases not matched to a gene: 7. CDR3 length equals 13 residues.

The chain recombines TRBV29-1 with TRBJ1-5, with 9 bases fitting TRBD1. V was pared by 5 bases and J by 7 bases, with 9 bases of the junction left unmatched. CDR3 length: 14 residues. Germline V gene data show CDR1 as SQVTM and CDR2 as ANQGSEA. In nucleotides, the CDR3 is TGCAGCGTTACTATCGGACAGGGGTCCCAGCCCCAGCATTTT. It translates to CSVTIGQGSQPQHF.

The chain couples TRBV5-6 to TRBJ2-7; D unresolved. This CDR3 contains 13 residues. The germline V gene encodes CDR1 SGHDT and CDR2 YYEEEE. The V gene lost 2 bases and the J gene lost 0 bases, with 6 bases spanning the gap. The CDR3 DNA is TGTGCCAGCAGCTTCCCTAGCTCCTACGAGCAGTACTTC. Translation gives CASSFPSSYEQYF.

This chain links TRBV27 with TRBJ2-7; 11 bases are shared with TRBD2. The CDR3 has 15 amino acids. Germline trimming cut 6 bases from V and 2 bases from J; bases unmatched to any gene: 6. CDR1 and CDR2 from the germline V gene are MNHEY and SMNVEV (reference sequence). The CDR3 DNA sequence: TGTGCCAGCAGCCTGCTAGCGGGAGGTACCTACGAGCAGTACTTC. Translation: CASSLLAGGTYEQYF.

This chain joins TRBV12-5 and TRBJ2-1; no clear D. The V gene lost 1 base and the J gene lost 5 bases, with 18 bases spanning the gap. Germline CDR1 LGHNT, CDR2 FRNRAP. The CDR3 covers 17 residues. The CDR3 region is CASGLANAPTDNNEQFF. The CDR3 coding sequence is TGTGCTAGTGGTTTGGCTAATGCCCCCACAGATAACAATGAGCAGTTCTTC.

The chain recombines TRBV27 with TRBJ2-3, with TRBD2 identical over 13 bases. Germline loops: CDR1 MNHEY, CDR2 SMNVEV (reference sequence). V gave up 0 bases and J gave up 5 bases; unmatched junction bases: 2. This CDR3 has 16 residues. The CDR3 loop reads CASSLSLAGGGDTQYF. The CDR3 coding sequence is TGTGCCAGCAGTTTATCACTAGCGGGAGGGGGAGATACGCAGTATTTT.

V usage is TRBV19 and J usage is TRBJ2-7; D perhaps matches TRBD1 (5 bases). Germline V lookup: CDR1 LNHDA, CDR2 SQIVND (reference sequence). The CDR3 consists of 13 residues. V was pared by 7 bases and J by 5 bases, with 15 bases between. CDR3 bases: TGTGCCAGTACTACCTACCCAGGGAACGAGCAGTACTTC. It encodes CASTTYPGNEQYF. The complete variable domain, with remaining parts taken from reference TRBV19 and TRBJ2-7, reads DGGITQSPKYLFRKEGQNVTLSCEQNLNHDAMYWYRQDPGQGLRLIYYSQIVNDFQKGDIAEGYSVSREKKESFPLTVTSAQKNPTAFYLCASTTYPGNEQYFGPGTRLTVT.

The chain joins TRBV9 to TRBJ1-3, with a tentative D call TRBD1 (6 bases). Germline V gene sequence: CDR1 SGDLS, CDR2 YYNGEE. This CDR3 is 16 amino acids long. With 0 bases removed from V and 3 bases from J, the gap between germline ends came to 13 bases. The DNA for the CDR3 is TGTGCCAGCAGCGTAGCTCTACAGGGTGGTGGAAACACCATATATTTT. Translated, it gives CASSVALQGGGNTIYF.

This clone was seen once. The CDR3 bases are TGCGCCAGCAGCCCGACAGGACAGGGGGCGGAGGATGGCTACACCTTC. Translating gives CASSPTGQGAEDGYTF. This sequence joins TRBV5-1 and TRBJ1-2, with TRBD1 matching over 11 bases. The V gene end was trimmed by 4 bases and the J gene end by 6 bases; junction bases not matched to a gene: 11. The CDR3 consists of 16 residues. CDR1 is SGHRS, CDR2 YFSETQ, per germline.

The rearrangement uses TRBV28 and TRBJ2-7; D unclear. The V end was cut by 8 bases, the J end by 2 bases, with 10 bases between. The CDR3 runs 12 residues. The germline V gene encodes CDR1 MDHEN and CDR2 SYDVKM. CDR3 region: CASQSETYEQYF. The DNA for the CDR3 is TGTGCCAGCCAGAGCGAGACCTACGAGCAGTACTTC.

This clone occurred once. The chain joins TRBV5-1 to TRBJ1-2; D is undetermined. Trimming took off 2 bases at V and 0 bases at J, with 5 bases between the two ends. The CDR3 contains 13 residues. In germline, CDR1 is SGHRS, CDR2 YFSETQ. The DNA for the CDR3 is TGCGCCAGCAGCTTAGGAGCTAACTATGGCTACACCTTC. It yields the protein CASSLGANYGYTF.

This rearrangement joins TRBV19 to TRBJ2-1; D call uncertain. Trimming shortened V by 3 bases and J by 0 bases, and 15 bases separated the two germline ends. Germline-derived CDR1 and CDR2 are LNHDA and SQIVND (reference sequence). The CDR3 loop spans 17 amino acids. The CDR3 DNA reads as TGTGCCAGTAGTATGAGGTCTTCGTTTAGCTCCTACAATGAGCAGTTCTTC. Protein sequence: CASSMRSSFSSYNEQFF. The full variable domain, its missing parts supplied by reference TRBV19 and TRBJ2-1, is DGGITQSPKYLFRKEGQNVTLSCEQNLNHDAMYWYRQDPGQGLRLIYYSQIVNDFQKGDIAEGYSVSREKKESFPLTVTSAQKNPTAFYLCASSMRSSFSSYNEQFFGPGTRLTVL.

V gene TRBV28 combines with J gene TRBJ1-4; D gene uncertain. The V gene lost 7 bases and the J gene lost 3 bases, with 6 bases spanning the gap. The CDR3 loop spans 12 amino acids. Germline CDR1 and CDR2: MDHEN and SYDVKM. CDR3 protein: CASTVANEKLFF. For the CDR3, the DNA is TGTGCCAGCACCGTAGCTAATGAAAAACTGTTTTTT.

This chain connects TRBV11-2 to TRBJ2-7; D gene ambiguous. V gave up 5 bases and J gave up 6 bases, with 14 bases separating them. This CDR3 has 13 amino acids. Per the germline V gene, CDR1 is SGHAT and CDR2 is FQNNGV. The CDR3 here is CASSRPGVREQYF. The CDR3 coding sequence is TGTGCCAGCAGCCGACCCGGAGTGCGCGAGCAGTACTTC.

The V gene is TRBV4-1, the J gene TRBJ1-2; the match to TRBD1 covers 7 bases. The CDR3 is made up of 14 amino acids. CDR1 is MGHRA and CDR2 is YSYEKL in the germline V gene. The J segment lost 7 bases and the V segment lost 1 base, leaving 6 bases of the junction unmatched. CDR3 bases: TGCGCCAGCAGCCAAGTTCTAGGGGGCTTTGGCTACACCTTC. Encoded protein: CASSQVLGGFGYTF.